The clone carrying this TCR beta chain was seen once. Its antigen is not identified. This entry belongs to a study of T cell responses to AZD1222 COVID-19 vaccine. The CDR3 runs to 17 residues. The J segment lost 2 bases and the V segment lost 0 bases, leaving 6 bases of the junction unmatched. Germline assignment: CDR1 SGHRS and CDR2 YFSETQ. Points from the study as a whole: Unmutated variant regions are reportedly the target of nearly half of TCRs that are spike-specific. Spike-spanning, vaccine-associated CD4 TCRs were dominant at 160-218 and 743-854. Baseline serostatus was positive in only a handful of AZD1222 recipients.

Sequenced by immunoSEQ multiplex PCR; TCRdb stores in-frame clones only, minus some. The sample includes 80,000 or so clones, nearly 90% of them seen just once. The material was peripheral blood, obtained on day 0 of AZD1222 vaccination. The source of this sequence is an adult in good health. The chain combines TRBV5-1 with TRBJ1-4; 8 nucleotides match TRBD1. CDR3 sequence: CASSLVPGQVTNEKLFF. The CDR3 bases are TGCGCCAGCAGCTTGGTCCCGGGACAGGTTACTAATGAAAAACTGTTTTTT.